Here is one T cell receptor beta chain with its context. No antigen is known for it. This sample stems from a study of response to subunit inactivated influenza vaccine. Overall study findings and caveats: Each seasonal influenza vaccination, the authors suggested, recruits few new T cells.

J lost 7 bases, V lost 5 bases, and 13 bases had no gene match. The CDR3 loop spans 17 amino acids. CDR1 SGHTA and CDR2 FQGNSA come from the germline V gene. TCRdb used MiXCR to reprocess the RT-PCR reads, holding one entry per CDR3 protein. Among 650,000 to 800,000 distinct CDR3 sequences listed, over 11% were seen once. The starting material was PBMCs from blood, obtained 14 to 15 days before vaccination. The sequence was obtained from a middle-aged man who received an inactivated influenza vaccine. The rearrangement links TRBV7-2 to TRBJ2-1, with TRBD2 identical over 11 bases. CDR3: CASSLKVGTSGGNEQFF. CDR3 nucleotide sequence: TGTGCCAGCAGCCTGAAGGTGGGGACTAGCGGTGGGAATGAGCAGTTCTTC.